The entry below gives a single TCR beta chain sequence along with its context. The antigen is undetermined. This entry comes from a study of T cell responses to AZD1222 COVID-19 vaccine. Notes on the study in general: Possibly, clonal diversity was underestimated; donors were largely white British and included more females.

TCRdb's copy holds only in-frame clones and misses some; the assay was immunoSEQ multiplex PCR. The sample contains over 100,000 clones, about 88% of which appear only once. The germline V gene has CDR1 MDHEN and CDR2 SYDVKM. V lost 2 bases and J lost 10, with 8 bases in between. CDR3 length equals 11 residues. The V call is TRBV28, the J call TRBJ1-1; maybe TRBD1 (5 bases). The sequence was obtained from an adult in good health. Sample: peripheral blood, taken on day 0 of AZD1222 vaccination. The CDR3 reads CASSLGGIAFF. In DNA, the CDR3 is TGTGCCAGCAGTTTAGGGGGAATAGCTTTCTTT. The full variable domain, its missing parts supplied by reference TRBV28 and TRBJ1-1, is DVKVTQSSRYLVKRTGEKVFLECVQDMDHENMFWYRQDPGLGLRLIYFSYDVKMKEKGDIPEGYSVSREKKERFSLILESASTNQTSMYLCASSLGGIAFFGQGTRLTVV.